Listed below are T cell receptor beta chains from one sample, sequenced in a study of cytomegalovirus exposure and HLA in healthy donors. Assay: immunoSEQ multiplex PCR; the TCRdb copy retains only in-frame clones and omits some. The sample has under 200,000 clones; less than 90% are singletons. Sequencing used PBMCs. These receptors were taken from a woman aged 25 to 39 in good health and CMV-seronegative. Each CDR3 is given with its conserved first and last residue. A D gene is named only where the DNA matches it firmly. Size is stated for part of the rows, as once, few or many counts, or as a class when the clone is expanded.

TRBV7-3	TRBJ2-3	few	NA	CASSLGVATDTQYF	TGTGCCAGCAGCTTAGGAGTAGCGACAGATACGCAGTATTTT
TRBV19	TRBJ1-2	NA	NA	CASSPLGAYGYTF	TGTGCCAGTAGTCCCTTGGGGGCCTATGGCTACACCTTC
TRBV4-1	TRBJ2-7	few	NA	CASSPRQAYEQYF	TGCGCCAGCAGCCCCCGACAGGCGTACGAGCAGTACTTC
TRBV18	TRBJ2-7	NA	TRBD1	CASSSAGGLIDEQYF	TGTGCCAGCTCATCGGCAGGGGGTTTAATCGACGAGCAGTACTTC
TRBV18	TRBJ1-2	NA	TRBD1	CASSPPPGGYGYTF	TGTGCCAGCTCACCACCTCCAGGGGGCTATGGCTACACCTTC
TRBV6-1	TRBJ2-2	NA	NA	CASSENVSGELFF	TGTGCCAGCAGTGAAAATGTATCCGGGGAGCTGTTTTTT
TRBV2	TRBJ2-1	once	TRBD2	CASSESSGRFHQFF	TGTGCCAGCAGTGAAAGTAGCGGGAGGTTCCATCAGTTCTTC
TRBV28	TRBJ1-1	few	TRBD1	CASKTGGTLNTEAFF	TGTGCCAGCAAAACAGGGGGCACCTTGAACACTGAAGCTTTCTTT
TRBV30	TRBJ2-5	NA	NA	CAFGRPETQYF	TGTGCCTTCGGTCGCCCGGAGACCCAGTACTTC
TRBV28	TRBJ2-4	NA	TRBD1	CASSFDRGVDIQYF	TGTGCCAGCAGTTTCGACAGGGGGGTGGACATTCAGTACTTC
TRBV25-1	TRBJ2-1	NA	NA	CASRSGRVGGLQFF	TGTGCCAGCAGAAGTGGTCGGGTGGGGGGATTGCAGTTCTTC
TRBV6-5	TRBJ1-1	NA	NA	CASSYSWTDTEAFF	TGTGCCAGCAGTTACTCTTGGACAGACACTGAAGCTTTCTTT
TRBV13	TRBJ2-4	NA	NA	CASSLSLGSTIQYF	TGTGCCAGCAGCTTATCCTTGGGGAGTACCATTCAGTACTTC
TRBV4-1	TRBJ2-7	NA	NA	CASSERLSDRREQYF	TGCGCCAGCAGCGAGCGACTATCGGACCGGCGCGAGCAGTACTTC
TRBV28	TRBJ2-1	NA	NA	CASSFGSIITYNEQFF	TGTGCCAGCAGTTTTGGTAGTATTATCACCTACAATGAGCAGTTCTTC
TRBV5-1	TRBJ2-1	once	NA	CASSLESGASHNEQFF	TGCGCCAGCAGCTTGGAATCGGGAGCCTCTCACAATGAGCAGTTCTTC
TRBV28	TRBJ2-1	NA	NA	CASNPPGSYNEQFF	TGTGCCAGCAACCCCCCGGGCTCCTACAATGAGCAGTTCTTC
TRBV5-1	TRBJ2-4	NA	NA	CASSLVGGGDIQYF	TGCGCCAGCAGCTTGGTAGGGGGAGGGGACATTCAGTACTTC
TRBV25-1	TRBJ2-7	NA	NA	CASSEPTAGSPYYEQYF	TGTGCCAGCAGTGAGCCTACCGCCGGGAGCCCCTACTACGAGCAGTACTTC
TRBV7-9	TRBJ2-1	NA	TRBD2	CASRASGRSNEQFF	TGTGCCAGCAGAGCTAGCGGGAGGAGTAATGAGCAGTTCTTC
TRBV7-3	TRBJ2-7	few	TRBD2	CASSASGGTYEQYF	TGTGCCAGCAGCGCCTCGGGGGGAACCTACGAGCAGTACTTC
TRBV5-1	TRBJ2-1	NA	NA	CASSLSTGSSYNEQFF	TGCGCCAGCAGCTTGTCTACAGGGAGCTCCTACAATGAGCAGTTCTTC
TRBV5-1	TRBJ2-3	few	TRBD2	CASSLVAGGTDTQYF	TGCGCCAGCAGCTTGGTAGCGGGGGGCACAGATACGCAGTATTTT
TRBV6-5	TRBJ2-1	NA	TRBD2	CASRTTSGKKNEQFF	TGTGCCAGCAGAACGACTAGCGGGAAAAAAAATGAGCAGTTCTTC
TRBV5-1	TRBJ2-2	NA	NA	CASSPYPGAGELFF	TGCGCCAGCAGCCCCTATCCAGGGGCCGGGGAGCTGTTTTTT
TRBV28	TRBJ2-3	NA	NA	CASSLPGLSGTDTQYF	TGTGCCAGCAGTTTGCCCGGGTTAAGCGGTACAGATACGCAGTATTTT
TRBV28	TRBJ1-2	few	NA	CASSPPQYYGYTF	TGTGCCAGCAGCCCCCCACAGTACTATGGCTACACCTTC
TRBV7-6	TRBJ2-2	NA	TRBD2	CASSLAGQRGTGELFF	TGTGCCAGCAGCTTAGCTGGGCAGCGGGGCACCGGGGAGCTGTTTTTT
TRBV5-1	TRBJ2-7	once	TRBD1	CASSYGTGGNEQYF	TGCGCCAGCAGTTACGGGACAGGGGGCAACGAGCAGTACTTC
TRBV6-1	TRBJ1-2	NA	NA	CASSDGLLNYGYTF	TGTGCCAGCAGTGATGGGCTCTTAAACTATGGCTACACCTTC
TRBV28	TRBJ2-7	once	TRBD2	CASSLGLARTYEQYF	TGTGCCAGCAGCCTCGGACTAGCGAGGACCTACGAGCAGTACTTC
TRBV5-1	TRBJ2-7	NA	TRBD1	CASSRSGTGNYEQYF	TGCGCCAGCAGCCGCTCCGGGACAGGGAATTACGAGCAGTACTTC
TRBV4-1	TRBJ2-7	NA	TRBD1	CASSSRTGPYEQYF	TGCGCCAGCAGCTCACGGACAGGACCCTACGAGCAGTACTTC
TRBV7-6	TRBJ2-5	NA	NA	CASSLSFTNQETQYF	TGTGCCAGCAGCTTAAGCTTCACTAACCAAGAGACCCAGTACTTC
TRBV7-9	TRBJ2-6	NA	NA	CASSTGSSGANVLTF	TGTGCCAGCAGCACGGGGAGCTCTGGGGCCAACGTCCTGACTTTC
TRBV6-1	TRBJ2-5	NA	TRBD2	CASRRLAGGGETQYF	TGTGCCAGCAGAAGGCTAGCGGGAGGGGGCGAGACCCAGTACTTC
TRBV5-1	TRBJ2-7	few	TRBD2	CASSLGSGSSYEQYF	TGCGCCAGCAGCCTCGGAAGCGGGAGTTCGTACGAGCAGTACTTC
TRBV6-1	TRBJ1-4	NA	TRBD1	CASRSTGAPNEKLFF	TGTGCCAGCAGATCCACAGGGGCCCCTAATGAAAAACTGTTTTTT
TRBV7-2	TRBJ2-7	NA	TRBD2	CASSLAGLAEHEQYF	TGTGCCAGCAGCTTAGCAGGTCTAGCGGAGCACGAGCAGTACTTC
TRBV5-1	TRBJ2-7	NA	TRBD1	CASSPRQGRYEQYF	TGCGCCAGCAGCCCGAGACAGGGACGCTACGAGCAGTACTTC
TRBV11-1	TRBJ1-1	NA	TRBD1	CASSPDRANTEAFF	TGTGCCAGCAGTCCGGACAGGGCGAACACTGAAGCTTTCTTT
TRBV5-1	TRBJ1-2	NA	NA	CASSDPRSYGYTF	TGCGCCAGCAGCGATCCACGCAGCTATGGCTACACCTTC
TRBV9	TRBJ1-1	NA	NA	CASSALRGRGTEAFF	TGTGCCAGCAGCGCCCTCAGGGGTCGGGGCACTGAAGCTTTCTTT
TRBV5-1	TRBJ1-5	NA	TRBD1	CASSLTGQGNQPQHF	TGCGCCAGCAGCTTGACGGGACAGGGGAATCAGCCCCAGCATTTT
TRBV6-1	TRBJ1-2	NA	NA	CASRTRWIGDYGYTF	TGTGCCAGCAGAACGAGGTGGATCGGTGACTATGGCTACACCTTC
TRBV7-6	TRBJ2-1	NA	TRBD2	CASSLIAGGPDAYNEQFF	TGTGCCAGCAGCTTAATAGCGGGAGGGCCCGACGCCTACAATGAGCAGTTCTTC
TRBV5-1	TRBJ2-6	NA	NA	CASSSQGAGGANVLTF	TGCGCCAGCAGCTCTCAAGGAGCCGGCGGGGCCAACGTCCTGACTTTC
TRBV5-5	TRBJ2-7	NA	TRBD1	CASSLNGQGVDEQYF	TGTGCCAGCAGCCTCAACGGACAGGGAGTAGACGAGCAGTACTTC
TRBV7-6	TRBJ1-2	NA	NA	CASSLEQGIRGYTF	TGTGCCAGCAGCTTGGAGCAGGGCATAAGGGGCTACACCTTC
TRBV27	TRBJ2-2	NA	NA	CASSLSITGELFF	TGTGCCAGCAGTTTATCCATTACCGGGGAGCTGTTTTTT
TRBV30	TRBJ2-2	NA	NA	CAWSGSGELFF	TGTGCCTGGTCAGGGTCCGGGGAGCTGTTTTTT
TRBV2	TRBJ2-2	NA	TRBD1	CASTRPGQGITGELFF	TGTGCCAGCACCCGTCCGGGACAGGGGATCACCGGGGAGCTGTTTTTT
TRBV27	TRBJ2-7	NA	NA	CASSLGTSYEQYF	TGTGCCAGCAGTTTAGGGACATCCTACGAGCAGTACTTC
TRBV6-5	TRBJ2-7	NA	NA	CASSYAASSSYEQYF	TGTGCCAGCAGTTACGCGGCGTCGAGCTCCTACGAGCAGTACTTC
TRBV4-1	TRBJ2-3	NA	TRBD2	CASSQHLAGGYTDTQYF	TGCGCCAGCAGCCAACATCTAGCGGGAGGGTACACAGATACGCAGTATTTT